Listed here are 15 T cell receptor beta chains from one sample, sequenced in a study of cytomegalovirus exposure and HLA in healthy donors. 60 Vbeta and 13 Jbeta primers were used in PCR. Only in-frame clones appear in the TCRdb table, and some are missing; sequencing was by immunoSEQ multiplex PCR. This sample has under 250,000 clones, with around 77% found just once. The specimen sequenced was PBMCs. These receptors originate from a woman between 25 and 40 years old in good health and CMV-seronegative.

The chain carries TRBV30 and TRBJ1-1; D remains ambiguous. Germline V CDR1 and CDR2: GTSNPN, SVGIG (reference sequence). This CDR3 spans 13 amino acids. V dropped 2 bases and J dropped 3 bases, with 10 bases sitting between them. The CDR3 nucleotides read TGTGCCTGGAGTAAGTGGAGGGACACTGAAGCTTTCTTT. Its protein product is CAWSKWRDTEAFF.

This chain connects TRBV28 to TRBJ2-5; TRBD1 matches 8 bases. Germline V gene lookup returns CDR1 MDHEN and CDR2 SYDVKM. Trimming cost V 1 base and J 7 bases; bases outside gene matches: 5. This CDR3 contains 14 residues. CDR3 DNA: TGTGCCAGCAGTTTATTCCCGCAGGGGGCGACCCAGTACTTC. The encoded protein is CASSLFPQGATQYF.

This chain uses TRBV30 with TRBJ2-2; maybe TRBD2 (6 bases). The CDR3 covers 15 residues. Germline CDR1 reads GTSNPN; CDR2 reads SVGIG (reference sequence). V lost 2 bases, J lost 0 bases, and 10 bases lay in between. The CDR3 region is CAWSFGGSNTGELFF. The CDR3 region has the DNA TGTGCCTGGAGTTTCGGGGGATCGAACACCGGGGAGCTGTTTTTT.

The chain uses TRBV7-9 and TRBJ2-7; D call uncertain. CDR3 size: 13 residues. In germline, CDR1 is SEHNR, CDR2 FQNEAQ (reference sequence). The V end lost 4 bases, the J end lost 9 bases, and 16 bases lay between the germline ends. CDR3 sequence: CASSYFSEFGQYF. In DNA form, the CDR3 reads TGTGCCAGCAGCTATTTTTCGGAGTTCGGGCAGTACTTC. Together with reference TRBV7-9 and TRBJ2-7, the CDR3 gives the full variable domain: DTGVSQNPRHKITKRGQNVTFRCDPISEHNRLYWYRQTLGQGPEFLTYFQNEAQLEKSRLLSDRFSAERPKGSFSTLEIQRTEQGDSAMYLCASSYFSEFGQYFGPGTRLTVT.

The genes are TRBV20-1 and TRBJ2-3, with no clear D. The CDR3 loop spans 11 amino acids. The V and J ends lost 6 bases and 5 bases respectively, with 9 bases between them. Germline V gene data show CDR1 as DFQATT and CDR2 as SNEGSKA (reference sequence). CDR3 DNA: TGCAGTGCCGAAACGGGAGATACGCAGTATTTT. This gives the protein CSAETGDTQYF.

The CDR3 DNA reads as TGCGCCAGCAGCCCCCGGCGGGAGTACAATGAGCAGTTCTTC. Its translation: CASSPRREYNEQFF. The rearrangement uses TRBV5-1 and TRBJ2-1; TRBD2 agrees at 7 bases. This CDR3 has 14 residues. Germline CDR1 and CDR2: SGHRS and YFSETQ. The J segment lost 4 bases and the V segment lost 4 bases, leaving 5 bases of the junction unmatched. The full variable domain, rest sourced from reference TRBV5-1 and TRBJ2-1, is KAGVTQTPRYLIKTRGQQVTLSCSPISGHRSVSWYQQTPGQGLQFLFEYFSETQRNKGNFPGRFSGRQFSNSRSEMNVSTLELGDSALYLCASSPRREYNEQFFGPGTRLTVL.

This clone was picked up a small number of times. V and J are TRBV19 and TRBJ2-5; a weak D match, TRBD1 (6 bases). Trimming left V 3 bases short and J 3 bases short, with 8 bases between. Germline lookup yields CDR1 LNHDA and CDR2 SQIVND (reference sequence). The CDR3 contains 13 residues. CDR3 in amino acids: CASSIGTKETQYF. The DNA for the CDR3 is TGTGCCAGTAGTATCGGGACAAAAGAGACCCAGTACTTC. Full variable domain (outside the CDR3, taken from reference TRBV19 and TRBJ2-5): DGGITQSPKYLFRKEGQNVTLSCEQNLNHDAMYWYRQDPGQGLRLIYYSQIVNDFQKGDIAEGYSVSREKKESFPLTVTSAQKNPTAFYLCASSIGTKETQYFGPGTRLLVL.

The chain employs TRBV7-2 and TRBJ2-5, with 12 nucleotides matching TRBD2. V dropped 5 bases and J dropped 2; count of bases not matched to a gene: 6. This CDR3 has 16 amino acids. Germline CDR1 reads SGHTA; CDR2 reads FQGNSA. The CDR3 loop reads CASSRGTSGPQETQYF. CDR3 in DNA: TGTGCCAGCAGCCGGGGGACTAGCGGGCCTCAAGAGACCCAGTACTTC.

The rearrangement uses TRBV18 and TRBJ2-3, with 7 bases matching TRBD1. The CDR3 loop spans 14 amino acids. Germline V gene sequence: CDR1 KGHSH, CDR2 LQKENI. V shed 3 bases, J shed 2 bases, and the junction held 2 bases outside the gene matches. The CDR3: CASSPGTDTDTQYF. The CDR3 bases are TGTGCCAGCTCACCCGGGACAGACACAGATACGCAGTATTTT.

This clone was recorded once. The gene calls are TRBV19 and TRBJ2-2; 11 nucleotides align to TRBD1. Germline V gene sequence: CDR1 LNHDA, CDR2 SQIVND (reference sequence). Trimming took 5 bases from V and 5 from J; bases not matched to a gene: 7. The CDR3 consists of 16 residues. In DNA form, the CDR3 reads TGTGCCAGTAGTCCCAGGACAGGGGGCCGAACCGGGGAGCTGTTTTTT. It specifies CASSPRTGGRTGELFF.

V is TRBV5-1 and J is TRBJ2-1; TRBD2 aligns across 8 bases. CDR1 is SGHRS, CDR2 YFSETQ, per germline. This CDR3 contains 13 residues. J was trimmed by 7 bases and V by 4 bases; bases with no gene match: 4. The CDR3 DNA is TGCGCCAGCAGCACCACGGGGGGGAATGAGCAGTTCTTC. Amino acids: CASSTTGGNEQFF. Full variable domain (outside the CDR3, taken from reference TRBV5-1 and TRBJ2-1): KAGVTQTPRYLIKTRGQQVTLSCSPISGHRSVSWYQQTPGQGLQFLFEYFSETQRNKGNFPGRFSGRQFSNSRSEMNVSTLELGDSALYLCASSTTGGNEQFFGPGTRLTVL.

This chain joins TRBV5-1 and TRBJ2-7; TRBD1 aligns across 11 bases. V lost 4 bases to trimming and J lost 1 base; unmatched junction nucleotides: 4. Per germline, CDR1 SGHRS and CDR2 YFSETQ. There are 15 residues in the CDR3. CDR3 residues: CASSLRDRGSYEQYF. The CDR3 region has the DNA TGCGCCAGCAGCCTCCGGGACAGGGGGTCCTACGAGCAGTACTTC. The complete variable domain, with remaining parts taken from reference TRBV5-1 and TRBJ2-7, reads KAGVTQTPRYLIKTRGQQVTLSCSPISGHRSVSWYQQTPGQGLQFLFEYFSETQRNKGNFPGRFSGRQFSNSRSEMNVSTLELGDSALYLCASSLRDRGSYEQYFGPGTRLTVT.

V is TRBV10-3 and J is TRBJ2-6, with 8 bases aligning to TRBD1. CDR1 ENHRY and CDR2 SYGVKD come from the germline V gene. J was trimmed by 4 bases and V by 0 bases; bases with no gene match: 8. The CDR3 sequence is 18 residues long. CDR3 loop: CAISESRPDRVGANVLTF. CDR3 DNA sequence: TGTGCCATCAGTGAGTCTCGCCCGGACAGGGTCGGGGCCAACGTCCTGACTTTC.

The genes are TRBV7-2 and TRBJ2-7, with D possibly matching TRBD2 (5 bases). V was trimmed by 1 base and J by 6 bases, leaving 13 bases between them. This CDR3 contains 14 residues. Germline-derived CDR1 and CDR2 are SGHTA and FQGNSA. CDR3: CASSLVYGEAEQYF. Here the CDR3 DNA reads TGTGCCAGCAGCTTAGTATACGGGGAAGCCGAGCAGTACTTC. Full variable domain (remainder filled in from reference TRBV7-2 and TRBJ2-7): GAGVSQSPSNKVTEKGKDVELRCDPISGHTALYWYRQSLGQGLEFLIYFQGNSAPDKSGLPSDRFSAERTGGSVSTLTIQRTQQEDSAVYLCASSLVYGEAEQYFGPGTRLTVT.

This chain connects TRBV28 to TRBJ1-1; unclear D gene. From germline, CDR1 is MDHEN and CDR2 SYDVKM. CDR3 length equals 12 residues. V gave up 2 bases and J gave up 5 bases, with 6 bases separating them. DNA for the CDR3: TGTGCCAGCAGTTTACGGGAAACTGAAGCTTTCTTT. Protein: CASSLRETEAFF.